This entry lists 22 T cell receptor beta chains sequenced from one sample in a study of Tregs in tolerant kidney transplant recipients. The assay was immunoSEQ multiplex PCR, and TCRdb's table has in-frame clones only and misses some. The profile covers tens of thousands of clones, with 85% to 95% appearing a single time and 4.7% taken by the ten largest. The specimen was CD8+ T cells from blood. The receptors here all came from a human donor in good health.

The rearrangement links TRBV18 to TRBJ1-5, with 7 bases matching TRBD1. Losses at the gene ends were 2 bases for V and 5 bases for J; bases not matched to a gene: 6. This CDR3 comprises 15 residues. Germline CDR1 reads KGHSH; CDR2 reads LQKENI. DNA of the CDR3: TGTGCCAGCTCACCATTGGACAGGCGGGATCAGCCCCAGCATTTT. Its translation: CASSPLDRRDQPQHF.

The rearrangement links TRBV7-9 to TRBJ1-1; TRBD1 is a possible D gene (6 bases). V was shortened by 10 bases and J by 3 bases, with 12 bases between the two germline ends. This CDR3 is built from 12 residues. Germline assignment: CDR1 SEHNR and CDR2 FQNEAQ (reference sequence). The CDR3 reads CAKHRVDTEAFF. The DNA for the CDR3 is TGTGCCAAACACAGGGTTGACACTGAAGCTTTCTTT.

The rearrangement links TRBV27 to TRBJ2-7; the D is unclear. The V end was cut by 4 bases, the J end by 0 bases, with 16 bases between. Per germline, CDR1 MNHEY and CDR2 SMNVEV (reference sequence). This CDR3 is built from 16 residues. The CDR3 DNA sequence: TGTGCCAGCAGTTCGAGTTCTGGACCCTTCTCCTACGAGCAGTACTTC. Its translation is CASSSSSGPFSYEQYF.

This CDR3 reads CSAFMFSEAFF. CDR3 nucleotides: TGCAGTGCTTTCATGTTCTCTGAAGCTTTCTTT. The chain links TRBV20-1 to TRBJ1-1; no reliable D call. Germline V gene data show CDR1 as DFQATT and CDR2 as SNEGSKA (reference sequence). This CDR3 comprises 11 residues. With 5 bases removed from V and 6 bases from J, the gap between germline ends came to 10 bases.

The CDR3: CATSREPKGREGTEAFF. CDR3 bases: TGTGCCACCAGCAGAGAGCCTAAGGGGCGCGAGGGCACTGAAGCTTTCTTT. The chain has TRBV15 and TRBJ1-1; possibly TRBD1 for D (5 bases). This CDR3 is 17 amino acids long. V lost 0 bases and J lost 4, with 18 bases in between. Germline CDR1 LNHNV, CDR2 YYDKDF (reference sequence).

The genes are TRBV29-1 and TRBJ2-7; a possible D gene is TRBD1 (6 bases). Per the germline V gene, CDR1 is SQVTM and CDR2 is ANQGSEA. V was pared by 7 bases and J by 2 bases, with 15 bases between. This CDR3 is built from 13 residues. The CDR3 DNA reads TGCAGCGCAACAGGGCCCCCTGCCTACGAGCAGTACTTC. Encoded protein: CSATGPPAYEQYF.

V gene TRBV4-1 combines with J gene TRBJ1-4; no definite D call. The CDR3 consists of 15 residues. The V end was cut by 5 bases, the J end by 5 bases, with 15 bases between. Germline CDR1 reads MGHRA; CDR2 reads YSYEKL. CDR3 in DNA: TGCGCCAGCAGCGGTTCCGGGAAACTAAATGAAAAACTGTTTTTT. It is translated as CASSGSGKLNEKLFF.

The rearrangement joins TRBV30 to TRBJ1-2; D is unclear. CDR1 is GTSNPN, CDR2 SVGIG, per germline (reference sequence). The ends were cut back, 0 bases at V and 6 bases at J, with 20 bases in the middle. The CDR3 covers 16 residues. The CDR3: CAWSVQKGRRTDGYTF. The CDR3 DNA reads TGTGCCTGGAGTGTACAGAAGGGCAGGCGGACGGATGGCTACACCTTC.

The chain links TRBV29-1 to TRBJ1-2; D is uncertain. Germline V gene data show CDR1 as SQVTM and CDR2 as ANQGSEA. The CDR3 loop spans 9 amino acids. V lost 5 bases to trimming and J lost 8 bases, with 6 bases between them. Here the CDR3 DNA reads TGCAGCGTTCTAGAGGGCTACACCTTC. This codes for CSVLEGYTF.

The chain uses TRBV18 and TRBJ2-1; no clear D. The CDR3 extends over 14 amino acids. The V gene's germline CDR1 is KGHSH and CDR2 LQKENI. The ends were cut back, 3 bases at V and 0 bases at J, with 6 bases in the middle. CDR3 sequence reads: CASSPSSSYNEQFF. As DNA, the CDR3 is TGTGCCAGCTCACCCTCGAGCTCCTACAATGAGCAGTTCTTC.

The gene calls are TRBV2 and TRBJ2-2; D ambiguous. Looked up from germline, CDR1 is SNHLY and CDR2 is FYNNEI. This CDR3 spans 16 amino acids. V was pared by 8 bases and J by 6 bases, with 22 bases between. The CDR3 nucleotides are TGTGCCAGCTCCAGGTTATCACGAACTAAATCCGGGGAGCTGTTTTTT. Encoded protein: CASSRLSRTKSGELFF.

The V and J genes are TRBV15 and TRBJ2-6; D could derive from TRBD1 or TRBD2 (5 bases each). Germline values: CDR1 LNHNV, CDR2 YYDKDF (reference sequence). The CDR3 runs 16 residues. V dropped 3 bases and J dropped 1 base, with 10 bases sitting between them. As DNA, the CDR3 is TGTGCCACCAGCAGCGAGGGGATATCTGGGGCCAACGTCCTGACTTTC. This codes for CATSSEGISGANVLTF.

This clone has only a few counts. This chain joins TRBV6-4 and TRBJ1-2; unclear D gene. CDR1 is MRHNA and CDR2 is SNTAGT in the germline V gene. The length of the CDR3 is 14 residues. Trimming left V 0 bases short and J 4 bases short, with 9 bases between. CDR3 loop: CASSDSSDGYGYTF. The CDR3 DNA reads as TGTGCCAGCAGTGACTCGAGCGATGGCTATGGCTACACCTTC.

The chain employs TRBV9 and TRBJ2-1; 9 positions agree with TRBD2. This CDR3 has 15 amino acids. Germline CDR1 and CDR2: SGDLS and YYNGEE. The trim removed 4 bases at V and 0 bases at J, leaving 2 bases unmatched. CDR3 sequence reads: CASSPSGDSYNEQFF. As DNA, the CDR3 is TGTGCCAGCAGCCCTAGCGGGGACTCCTACAATGAGCAGTTCTTC.

This chain links TRBV7-9 with TRBJ2-1; D is possibly TRBD2 (6 bases). CDR3 length: 16 residues. Trimming cost V 0 bases and J 8 bases, with 17 bases left between them. The V gene's germline CDR1 is SEHNR and CDR2 FQNEAQ (reference sequence). The CDR3 loop reads CASSLAGGAAGDEQFF. CDR3 DNA: TGTGCCAGCAGCTTAGCGGGTGGGGCAGCGGGTGATGAGCAGTTCTTC.

This clone is medium-sized (0.01 to 0.1%). This chain connects TRBV6-1 to TRBJ2-5, with a weak D call TRBD2 (7 bases). Deletions cut 3 bases from V and 5 bases from J, with 13 bases between. Germline-derived CDR1 and CDR2 are MNHNS and SASEGT. CDR3 length: 14 amino acids. CDR3 residues: CASSDGGGAETQYF. DNA of the CDR3: TGTGCCAGCAGTGATGGTGGGGGGGCGGAGACCCAGTACTTC.

The genes are TRBV27 and TRBJ2-1, with 8 bases identical to TRBD2. CDR1 and CDR2 from the germline V gene are MNHEY and SMNVEV (reference sequence). The CDR3 consists of 14 residues. V dropped 6 bases and J dropped 2; count of bases not matched to a gene: 3. The CDR3 region is CASSLSGTYNEQFF. The DNA for the CDR3 is TGTGCCAGCAGCCTTAGCGGGACCTACAATGAGCAGTTCTTC.

The genes are TRBV6-1 and TRBJ2-7; 10 nucleotides agree with TRBD2. CDR1 MNHNS and CDR2 SASEGT come from the germline V gene. V gave up 4 bases and J gave up 3 bases; unmatched junction bases: 12. This CDR3 contains 17 residues. Here the CDR3 reads CASSGGTSETRYYEQYF. The DNA for the CDR3 is TGTGCCAGCAGTGGCGGGACTAGCGAAACCAGGTACTACGAGCAGTACTTC.

The chain is built from TRBV7-9 and TRBJ1-2, with 7 bases identical to TRBD1. The CDR3 sequence is 17 residues long. Germline CDR1 SEHNR, CDR2 FQNEAQ (reference sequence). Germline trimming cut 1 base from V and 0 bases from J; bases unmatched to any gene: 8. CDR3 nucleotide sequence: TGTGCCAGCAGCTTAGATGACAGGGTAGGAGCTAACTATGGCTACACCTTC. It is translated as CASSLDDRVGANYGYTF.

V gene TRBV9 combines with J gene TRBJ1-2; TRBD1 might be the D (5 bases). Germline CDR1 SGDLS, CDR2 YYNGEE. The CDR3 sequence is 11 residues long. V was shortened by 3 bases and J by 6 bases, with 6 bases between the two germline ends. In DNA form, the CDR3 reads TGTGCCAGCAGCGCCAGGGATGGCTACACCTTC. Amino acid sequence: CASSARDGYTF.

The rearrangement links TRBV19 to TRBJ1-2; no definite D call. V gave up 3 bases and J gave up 5 bases, with 16 bases separating them. Germline CDR1 reads LNHDA; CDR2 reads SQIVND (reference sequence). The length of the CDR3 is 15 residues. As DNA, the CDR3 is TGTGCCAGTAGTATTCCGGACCGCGTGTCTTATGGCTACACCTTC. The encoded protein is CASSIPDRVSYGYTF.

V and J are TRBV29-1 and TRBJ2-7; 8 bases match TRBD2. CDR1 and CDR2 (germline): SQVTM, ANQGSEA. The CDR3 spans 13 residues. J was trimmed by 1 base and V by 3 bases; bases with no gene match: 2. CDR3 sequence reads: CSVDTSGSYEQYF. Here the CDR3 DNA reads TGCAGCGTTGATACTAGCGGATCCTACGAGCAGTACTTC.